The 9 T cell receptor beta chains presented below share a single source sample, sequenced in a study of shared clonotypes between healthy human individuals. Here immunoSEQ multiplex PCR was the method, and the copy in TCRdb shows in-frame clones only, minus some. The table lists tens of thousands of clones, 60% to 80% of them singletons. Sequencing was done on a sample of memory CD8+ T cells sorted from blood. Subset specified: CD45RO+ cells pooled with CCR7-negative TemRA cells. Every receptor here comes from a man aged 30 to 39 in good health.

The J gene is TRBJ2-7, the V gene TRBV6-5; D is possibly TRBD1 (6 bases). Deletions cut 0 bases from V and 3 bases from J, with 9 bases between. This CDR3 contains 14 residues. CDR1 and CDR2 from the germline V gene are MNHEY and SVGAGI. The CDR3 protein is CASSYSQGSYEQYF. The DNA for the CDR3 is TGTGCCAGCAGTTACTCCCAGGGGAGCTACGAGCAGTACTTC.

This clone is labeled as large (0.1 to 1%). The chain uses TRBV25-1 and TRBJ1-1; no definite D call. The V gene lost 8 bases and the J gene lost 1 base, with 11 bases spanning the gap. The length of the CDR3 is 13 residues. Germline values: CDR1 MGHDK, CDR2 SYGVNS. CDR3 in amino acids: CASRPPKNTEAFF. The DNA of the CDR3 is TGTGCCAGCCGCCCCCCCAAGAACACTGAAGCTTTCTTT.

This sequence joins TRBV11-3 and TRBJ2-3, with D tentatively TRBD1 (6 bases). V lost 5 bases to trimming and J lost 4 bases, with 7 bases between them. There are 12 residues in the CDR3. Germline V gene sequence: CDR1 SGHNT, CDR2 YENEEA. CDR3 loop: CASSGGSDTQYF. CDR3 coding DNA: TGTGCCAGCAGCGGGGGCTCAGATACGCAGTATTTT.

V is TRBV27 and J is TRBJ1-1, with D tentatively TRBD1 (5 bases). Trimming took off 6 bases at V and 0 bases at J, with 11 bases between the two ends. The CDR3 runs to 14 residues. Germline CDR1 and CDR2: MNHEY and SMNVEV (reference sequence). The CDR3 here is CASRRQLMNTEAFF. The CDR3 region has the DNA TGTGCCAGCAGGCGACAGCTTATGAACACTGAAGCTTTCTTT.

V and J are TRBV14 and TRBJ1-1; D might be TRBD1 (5 bases). The CDR3 has 14 residues. Per germline, CDR1 SGHDN and CDR2 FVKESK. Trimming cost V 1 base and J 4 bases, with 10 bases left between them. CDR3 amino acids: CASSQVGGFTEAFF. The CDR3 DNA is TGTGCCAGCAGCCAAGTTGGGGGGTTCACTGAAGCTTTCTTT.

The chain joins TRBV11-2 to TRBJ2-6, with 7 bases lining up with TRBD2. From germline, CDR1 is SGHAT and CDR2 FQNNGV. The V segment lost 6 bases and the J segment 1 base; nucleotides outside the gene matches: 12. The CDR3 contains 18 residues. This CDR3 reads CASRVWQGGVSGANVLTF. The CDR3 region has the DNA TGTGCCAGCAGAGTATGGCAGGGAGGGGTATCTGGGGCCAACGTCCTGACTTTC.

The chain uses TRBV2 and TRBJ2-2; D gene uncertain. Germline lookup yields CDR1 SNHLY and CDR2 FYNNEI. V lost 6 bases and J lost 1, with 9 bases in between. The CDR3 contains 14 residues. The CDR3 protein is CASSGEGNTGELFF. For the CDR3, the DNA is TGTGCCAGCAGCGGCGAAGGGAACACCGGGGAGCTGTTTTTT.

V and J are TRBV7-2 and TRBJ2-1; D remains ambiguous. The CDR3 runs to 16 residues. V lost 5 bases to trimming and J lost 3 bases, with 17 bases between them. In germline, CDR1 is SGHTA, CDR2 FQGNSA. The CDR3, as DNA: TGTGCCAGCAGCCCTGGCAGCCTTTCTTTCTACAATGAGCAGTTCTTC. Amino acid sequence: CASSPGSLSFYNEQFF.

This clone showed up just a few times. The rearrangement joins TRBV5-8 to TRBJ1-5; TRBD1 is a possible D gene (6 bases). The CDR3 loop spans 14 amino acids. Trimming removed 4 bases from V and 6 bases from J, with 14 bases in between. Germline CDR1 reads SGHTS; CDR2 reads YDEGEE. The CDR3 DNA sequence: TGTGCCAGCAGCGGGGAAGGCAGGGGTCAGCCCCAGCATTTT. It yields the protein CASSGEGRGQPQHF. Filled out from reference TRBV5-8 and TRBJ1-5, the complete variable domain reads EAGVTQSPTHLIKTRGQQATLRCSPISGHTSVYWYQQALGLGLQFLLWYDEGEERNRGNFPPRFSGRQFPNYSSELNVNALELEDSALYLCASSGEGRGQPQHFGDGTRLSIL.